Listed below are T cell receptor beta chains from one sample, sequenced in a study of T cells in tumors after PD-1 blockade. This table comes from immunoSEQ multiplex PCR, and its TCRdb copy is limited to in-frame clones, with some not included. The repertoire consists of 11,000 to 15,000 clones, with roughly 70% occurring once and the leading ten covering more than 30%. Sequencing used tumor tissue, obtained after anti-PD-1 treatment. The receptors shown here come from a human donor with cutaneous squamous cell carcinoma. Each CDR3 is given with its conserved first and last residue. A D gene is named only where the DNA matches it firmly. Not all rows give a size; the values are once, few, many and, for expanded clones, a class.

v_call	clone_size	d_call	j_call	cdr3_nt	cdr3_aa
TRBV19	.	.	TRBJ2-6	TGTGCCAGTAGTAGTGGAGGAGCTGGGGCCAACGTCCTGACTTTC	CASSSGGAGANVLTF
TRBV7-2	.	TRBD2	TRBJ2-3	TGTGCCAGCAGCTTAGGGGGGGAGGGGCCAGATACGCAGTATTTT	CASSLGGEGPDTQYF
TRBV25-1	.	.	TRBJ1-6	TGTGCCAGCTACGACAGGTACGGTTCCATATGTGGTTCACCCCTCCACTTT	CASYDRYGSICGSPLHF
TRBV7-2	.	TRBD2	TRBJ2-5	TGTGCCAGCAGCTCGCTAGCGGGCACGGAGACCCAGTACTTC	CASSSLAGTETQYF
TRBV7-2	.	TRBD2	TRBJ2-7	TGTGCCAGCAGCTTACTGGCAGCGGGAAGCGCCTACGAGCAGTACTTC	CASSLLAAGSAYEQYF
TRBV4-2	once	.	TRBJ2-1	TGTGCCAGCAGCCAAGAAGCAGGACAGTTATACAATGAGCAGTTCTTC	CASSQEAGQLYNEQFF
TRBV5-6	.	TRBD2	TRBJ2-5	TGTGCCAGCAGCTGGTCCGGGACTAGCGGACAAGAGACCCAGTACTTC	CASSWSGTSGQETQYF
TRBV11-3	.	.	TRBJ1-1	TGTGCCAGCAGCCAAGGGGCCTTCTCGGACACTGAAGCTTTCTTT	CASSQGAFSDTEAFF
TRBV10-3	.	.	TRBJ2-7	TGTGCCATCAGTGCCTCCAATCTCCCCCATAGTGAGCAGTACTTC	CAISASNLPHSEQYF
TRBV4-1	.	.	TRBJ2-3	TGCGCCAGCAGCCAAGTTTGGGACTTACGGCTTCCCCCCACAGATACGCAGTATTTT	CASSQVWDLRLPPTDTQYF
TRBV20-1	.	.	TRBJ1-2	TGCAGTGCTAGAGGGGGTAGGGTCTACACCTTC	CSARGGRVYTF
TRBV4-2	.	.	TRBJ2-6	TGTGCCAGCAGCCAAATGGGGACCGCGAACTCTGGGGCCAACGTCCTGACTTTC	CASSQMGTANSGANVLTF
TRBV5-4	.	.	TRBJ1-2	TGTGCCAGCAGCCAGCCAACTCGCCGGGACGGAAATTATGGCTACACCTTC	CASSQPTRRDGNYGYTF
TRBV6-2/TRBV6-3	.	.	TRBJ2-1	TGTGCCAGCAGTCCAGGGGGGAGCTCCTACAATGAGCAGTTCTTC	CASSPGGSSYNEQFF
TRBV5-5	.	TRBD2	TRBJ2-2	TGTGCCAGCAGCTTGGTAAGACTAGCGAAAAACACCGGGGAGCTGTTTTTT	CASSLVRLAKNTGELFF
TRBV14	.	TRBD1	TRBJ1-1	TGTGCCAGCAGCCAAGGACAGGGAAGGTTGACTGAAGCTTTCTTT	CASSQGQGRLTEAFF
TRBV11-3	.	.	TRBJ1-1	TGTGCCAGCAGCGCCCGGGACCTCGCCGCTGAAGCTTTCTTT	CASSARDLAAEAFF
TRBV7-8	.	.	TRBJ2-1	TGTGCCAGCAGCCCTGGGGACATAAATAGGGATGAGCAGTTCTTC	CASSPGDINRDEQFF
TRBV5-1	.	.	TRBJ2-5	TGCGCCAGCAGCATCGGTGGGTCGGTCCAAGAGACCCAGTACTTC	CASSIGGSVQETQYF
TRBV28	.	TRBD1	TRBJ1-3	TGTGCCATAACAGGGGCCCCCTCTGGAAACACCATATATTTT	CAITGAPSGNTIYF
TRBV20-1	.	TRBD2	TRBJ2-1	TGCAGTGCTGGTGCGCTAGCGGGGCACAATGAGCAGTTCTTC	CSAGALAGHNEQFF
TRBV19	.	.	TRBJ2-1	TGTGCCAGTAGTACATCTAGGGCGATTAGGAATGAGCAGTTCTTC	CASSTSRAIRNEQFF
TRBV11-3	.	.	TRBJ1-1	TGTGCCAGCAGCTTAGGGGCCCGTACTGAAGCTTTCTTT	CASSLGARTEAFF
TRBV28	.	TRBD1	TRBJ1-5	TGTGCCAGCAGTTTAGGGGACAGGGGCACTCAGCCCCAGCATTTT	CASSLGDRGTQPQHF
TRBV4-2	.	.	TRBJ2-7	TGTGCCAGCAGCCAGGGCTGGGCCTCTGACGAGCAGTACTTC	CASSQGWASDEQYF
TRBV27	.	.	TRBJ2-1	TGTGCCAGCAGTTTCGCAGGGGCTGAGCAGTTCTTC	CASSFAGAEQFF
TRBV29-1	once	.	TRBJ1-4	TGTTGCGCGGGGTCCGGTAATGAAAAACTGTTTTTT	CCAGSGNEKLFF
TRBV5-1	.	TRBD2	TRBJ2-1	TGCGCCAGCAGCGTTAGCGGGGGAAACAATGAGCAGTTCTTC	CASSVSGGNNEQFF
TRBV5-1	.	.	TRBJ2-6	TGCGCCAGCAGCTTGGGACAGGAGGCTGGGGCCAACGTCCTGACTTTC	CASSLGQEAGANVLTF
TRBV7-2	.	TRBD2	TRBJ2-3	TGTGCCAGCAGCTTAGGACAACCGGGACTAGCGGGAACAGATACGCAGTATTTT	CASSLGQPGLAGTDTQYF
TRBV2	.	TRBD1	TRBJ1-1	TGTGCCAGCAGGGGTCAACAGGGGCGGGCCACTGAAGCTTTCTTT	CASRGQQGRATEAFF
TRBV20-1	.	.	TRBJ2-5	TGCAGTGCTAGTATTCCAGGAACCCAGTACTTC	CSASIPGTQYF
TRBV29-1	.	.	TRBJ1-1	TGCAGCTTCGGGAGGAGCGGTTCGAACACTGAAGCTTTCTTT	CSFGRSGSNTEAFF
TRBV11-2	.	TRBD1	TRBJ1-2	TGTGCCAGCAGCCGGGACAGGACTAGCCACAACTATGGCTACACCTTC	CASSRDRTSHNYGYTF
TRBV19	.	.	TRBJ1-1	TGTGCCAGTACGGCGACAGGTTTGAACACTGAAGCTTTCTTT	CASTATGLNTEAFF
TRBV19	few	.	TRBJ1-2	TGTGCCAGTAGTAGCCCTTCGTTGTCAGGGAGTATCTATGGCTACACCTTC	CASSSPSLSGSIYGYTF
TRBV19	.	.	TRBJ1-1	TGTGCCAGTAGTATAGTTCCTCTGGGGCCGAACACTGAAGCTTTCTTT	CASSIVPLGPNTEAFF
TRBV19	.	.	TRBJ2-1	TGTGCCAGTAGTATGGGTTCGGGGGACAATGAGCAGTTCTTC	CASSMGSGDNEQFF
TRBV9	.	.	TRBJ2-6	TGTGCCAGCAGCTCAGGGGCTGGGGCCAACGTCCTGACTTTC	CASSSGAGANVLTF
TRBV18	.	.	TRBJ2-1	TGTGCCAGCTCACCATTGTATACAGACTACAATGAGCAGTTCTTC	CASSPLYTDYNEQFF
TRBV10-3	.	.	TRBJ2-6	TGTGCCATCAGTGGGAGAGATCCCGGGGCCAACGTCCTGACTTTC	CAISGRDPGANVLTF